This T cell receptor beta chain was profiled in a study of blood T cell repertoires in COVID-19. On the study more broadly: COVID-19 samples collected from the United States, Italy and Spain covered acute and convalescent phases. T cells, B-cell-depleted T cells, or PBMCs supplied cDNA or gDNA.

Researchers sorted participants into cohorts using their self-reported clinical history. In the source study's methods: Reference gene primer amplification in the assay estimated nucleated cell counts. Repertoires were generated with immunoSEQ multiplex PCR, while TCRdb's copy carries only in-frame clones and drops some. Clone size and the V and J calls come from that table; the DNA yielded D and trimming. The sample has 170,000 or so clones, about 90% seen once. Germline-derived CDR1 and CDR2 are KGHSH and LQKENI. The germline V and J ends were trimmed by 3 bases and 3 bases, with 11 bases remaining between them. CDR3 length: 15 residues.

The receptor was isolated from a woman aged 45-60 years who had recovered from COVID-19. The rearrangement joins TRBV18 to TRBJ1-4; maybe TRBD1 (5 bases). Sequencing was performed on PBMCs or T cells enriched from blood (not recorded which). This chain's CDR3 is CASSPPGYPNEKLFF. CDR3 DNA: TGTGCCAGCTCACCGCCAGGGTATCCTAATGAAAAACTGTTTTTT.